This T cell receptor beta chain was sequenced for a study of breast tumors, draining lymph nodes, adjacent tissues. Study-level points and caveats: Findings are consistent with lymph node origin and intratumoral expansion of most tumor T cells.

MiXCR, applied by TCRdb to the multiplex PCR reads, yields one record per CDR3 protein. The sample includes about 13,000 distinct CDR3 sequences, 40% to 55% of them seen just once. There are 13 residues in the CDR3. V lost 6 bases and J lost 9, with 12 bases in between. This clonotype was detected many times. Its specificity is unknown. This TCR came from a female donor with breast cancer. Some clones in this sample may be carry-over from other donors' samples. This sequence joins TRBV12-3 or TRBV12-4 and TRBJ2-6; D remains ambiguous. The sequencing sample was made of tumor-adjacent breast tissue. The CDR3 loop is CASSPYKVNVLTF. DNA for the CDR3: TGTGCCAGCAGCCCCTATAAGGTCAACGTCCTGACTTTC.